This T cell receptor beta chain was identified during a study of regulatory T cells in long-lasting Graves disease. General study results and limits: Persistent Graves' patients showed a TCR diversity that was lower than that of newly diagnosed ones. Persistent disease exhibited a predilection for TRBV28, TRBJ1-2 and TRBJ2-5.

This clonotype has a count of ten or more. The antigen is unknown. Libraries of TCR beta came from iRepertoire HTBI primers plus Arm-PCR of CDR3 regions. TCRdb reprocessed the multiplex PCR reads via MiXCR and lists one record per CDR3 protein. Seen here are over 300,000 distinct CDR3 sequences, less than 20% observed once, and the top ten hold approximately 22%. Looked up from germline, CDR1 is SGHVS and CDR2 is FQNEAQ. The CDR3 extends over 15 amino acids. V lost 0 bases to trimming and J lost 5 bases; unmatched junction nucleotides: 3. The time point here: newly diagnosed GD, antithyroid drugs for less than 3 months. TCR sequences were obtained from RNA taken from PBMCs. All patients originated from an endocrinology department located in Xi'an, China.

Sequenced material: peripheral blood mononuclear cells (PBMCs), taken at new diagnosis, from a patient treated with antithyroid drugs. The origin of this receptor is a female donor with Graves disease. The chain links TRBV7-8 to TRBJ2-3; TRBD1 aligns across 9 bases. The CDR3 DNA reads as TGTGCCAGCAGCTTAGCCGGGACAGGGATAGATACGCAGTATTTT. Its translation is CASSLAGTGIDTQYF.